The T cell receptor beta chain described here comes from a study of blood T cells in healthy people across ages. The V end was cut by 0 bases, the J end by 0 bases, with 9 bases between. Germline lookup yields CDR1 MNHEY and CDR2 SMNVEV (reference sequence). The CDR3 is 17 amino acids. Combining a sample-barcoded 5' primer with a J-beta primer mix, a second PCR ran for 7 to 11 cycles. Sequencing recovered at least 2.5 million CDR3-containing paired-end reads from each sample. TCRdb analysed the 5' RACE reads with MiXCR anew, one entry per CDR3 protein. Among about 640,000 distinct CDR3 sequences listed, 40% to 50% were seen once.

This TCR derives from an elderly man in good health. The sequenced sample consisted of blood. This rearrangement joins TRBV27 to TRBJ2-6; D gene ambiguous. In DNA form, the CDR3 reads TGTGCCAGCAGTTTATCCGGCACTAACTCTGGGGCCAACGTCCTGACTTTC. This codes for CASSLSGTNSGANVLTF.